Listed below are T cell receptor beta chains from one sample, sequenced in a study of blood T cells in healthy people across ages. TCRdb re-derived calls from the 5' RACE reads in MiXCR, one entry per CDR3 protein. Of about a million distinct CDR3 sequences listed, roughly 51% were seen once; the top ten hold about a fifth. Input material: blood. Receptors originate from a woman in her sixties or seventies in good health. CDR3s include the opening cysteine and the closing phenylalanine or tryptophan. Each record gives: V gene, D gene, J gene, clone size, CDR3 protein, CDR3 DNA. The D gene is left open where the match is weak. Size is omitted from some rows. Given values are once, few, many or a class for expanded clones.

V: TRBV28; D: NA; J: TRBJ2-5; size: few; CDR3: CASSYSWQTQYF; DNA: TGTGCCAGCAGCTATAGTTGGCAGACCCAGTACTTC
V: TRBV6-2/TRBV6-3; D: NA; J: TRBJ2-2; size: many; CDR3: CASKSFQGLTGELFF; DNA: TGTGCCAGCAAGTCTTTCCAGGGCCTCACCGGGGAGCTGTTTTTT
V: TRBV4-1; D: TRBD2; J: TRBJ2-7; size: NA; CDR3: CASSQGLAGVGYEQYF; DNA: TGCGCCAGCAGCCAAGGTCTAGCGGGAGTCGGCTACGAGCAGTACTTC
V: TRBV10-2; D: TRBD1; J: TRBJ1-2; size: NA; CDR3: CASRKRRDSNYGYTF; DNA: TGCGCCAGCAGGAAGAGGAGGGACAGCAACTATGGCTACACCTTC
V: TRBV20-1; D: NA; J: TRBJ2-1; size: NA; CDR3: CSARKGGNEQFF; DNA: TGCAGTGCTAGAAAAGGGGGCAATGAGCAGTTCTTC
V: TRBV4-3; D: TRBD2; J: TRBJ2-3; size: many; CDR3: CASSQPGLAGDLSDTQYF; DNA: TGCGCCAGCAGCCAGCCCGGACTAGCGGGAGATTTGTCAGATACGCAGTATTTT
V: TRBV7-2; D: NA; J: TRBJ2-1; size: few; CDR3: CASSLQVLDEQFF; DNA: TGTGCCAGCAGCTTACAAGTGTTGGATGAGCAGTTCTTC
V: TRBV10-3; D: NA; J: TRBJ2-5; size: NA; CDR3: CAIRGSGETQYF; DNA: TGTGCCATCAGAGGATCCGGGGAGACCCAGTACTTC
V: TRBV7-9; D: NA; J: TRBJ2-3; size: NA; CDR3: CASSPFAPSTDTQYF; DNA: TGTGCCAGCAGCCCCTTCGCGCCTAGCACAGATACGCAGTATTTT
V: TRBV4-2; D: TRBD1; J: TRBJ2-7; size: NA; CDR3: CASSQARRGQGNNEQYF; DNA: TGTGCCAGCAGCCAAGCCCGGAGGGGACAGGGTAACAACGAGCAGTACTTC
V: TRBV5-1; D: NA; J: TRBJ2-7; size: few; CDR3: CASSQSSSDSYEQYF; DNA: TGCGCCAGCAGCCAGTCCTCTAGCGACTCCTACGAGCAGTACTTC
V: TRBV28; D: NA; J: TRBJ2-7; size: NA; CDR3: CASTQRGRPPYEQYF; DNA: TGTGCCAGCACTCAAAGGGGGAGGCCTCCCTACGAGCAGTACTTC
V: TRBV29-1; D: NA; J: TRBJ2-7; size: NA; CDR3: CSVHRGEGYEQYF; DNA: TGCAGCGTCCACAGGGGGGAGGGCTACGAGCAGTACTTC
V: TRBV2; D: NA; J: TRBJ2-5; size: NA; CDR3: CASSDDRQETQYF; DNA: TGTGCCAGCAGCGACGACAGGCAAGAGACCCAGTACTTC
V: TRBV6-5; D: NA; J: TRBJ1-5; size: NA; CDR3: CASSPRGVQPQHF; DNA: TGTGCCAGCAGTCCCCGAGGGGTTCAGCCCCAGCATTTT
V: TRBV20-1; D: NA; J: TRBJ2-3; size: NA; CDR3: CSARGFRRESYTDTQYF; DNA: TGCAGTGCTAGGGGTTTTCGTCGGGAGAGTTACACAGATACGCAGTATTTT
V: TRBV12-3/TRBV12-4; D: TRBD2; J: TRBJ2-1; size: NA; CDR3: CASTHGGGRIYNEQFF; DNA: TGTGCCAGCACCCACGGTGGCGGGAGAATCTACAATGAGCAGTTCTTC
V: TRBV28; D: NA; J: TRBJ2-3; size: NA; CDR3: CASRGWWGTDTQYF; DNA: TGTGCCAGCAGGGGCTGGTGGGGCACAGATACGCAGTATTTT
V: TRBV20-1; D: NA; J: TRBJ2-1; size: NA; CDR3: CSALNARANNEQFF; DNA: TGCAGTGCCCTAAATGCTAGGGCCAACAATGAGCAGTTCTTC
V: TRBV20-1; D: TRBD2; J: TRBJ2-1; size: NA; CDR3: CSARGTGGEQFF; DNA: TGCAGTGCTAGAGGTACGGGAGGGGAGCAGTTCTTC
V: TRBV6-1; D: NA; J: TRBJ2-7; size: NA; CDR3: CASLMFLAEQYF; DNA: TGTGCCAGCCTTATGTTTTTAGCCGAGCAGTACTTC
V: TRBV12-3/TRBV12-4; D: NA; J: TRBJ2-3; size: few; CDR3: CASRGRTDTQYF; DNA: TGTGCCAGCAGGGGGAGGACAGATACGCAGTATTTT
V: TRBV12-3/TRBV12-4; D: NA; J: TRBJ2-3; size: NA; CDR3: CASTGARGTDTQYF; DNA: TGTGCCAGCACCGGAGCGAGAGGCACAGATACGCAGTATTTT
V: TRBV20-1; D: NA; J: TRBJ1-2; size: NA; CDR3: CSARPRGRAYGYTF; DNA: TGCAGTGCTAGACCCCGCGGGAGGGCCTATGGCTACACCTTC
V: TRBV6-5; D: TRBD2; J: TRBJ2-2; size: NA; CDR3: CASSYGLAGGVGELFF; DNA: TGTGCCAGCAGTTACGGACTAGCGGGAGGCGTCGGGGAGCTGTTTTTT